Sequencing of this TCR beta chain was carried out in a study of vaccination effects on CD4 cells after COVID-19. TCRdb keeps only in-frame clones here, not all; method: immunoSEQ multiplex PCR. The sample lists 35,000 to 45,000 clones, around two thirds occurring once. The germline CDR1 and CDR2 sequences are SGDLS and YYNGEE. V gave up 4 bases and J gave up 2 bases; unmatched junction bases: 6. The CDR3 is 14 residues long. Under the ViraFEST assay, PBMC were stimulated with viral peptide pools so that antigen-specific CD4+ T cells expanded. Sequencing was performed afterwards. Culture lasted approximately 10 days before CD4+ T cell isolation. The person had a PCR-confirmed SARS-CoV-2 infection during March to December 2020. The culture medium for approximately 1.9 million PBMC per well included 10 IU/ml IL-2 and around 10 ug/ml peptides. IL-2 medium was substituted for half the medium on days 3 and 7.

Worth noting for this clone: The antigen is unknown.

The starting material was CD4+ T cells from PBMCs cultured with a peptide pool, obtained before COVID-19 vaccination. The receptor was derived from a human donor who had a prior SARS-CoV-2 infection. The chain is built from TRBV9 and TRBJ2-7, with 7 bases aligning to TRBD1. The CDR3 sequence: CASSTGDSTYEQYF. The DNA for the CDR3 is TGTGCCAGCAGCACTGGGGACAGTACCTACGAGCAGTACTTC.